This T cell receptor (beta chain) is drawn from a study of regulatory T cells in long-lasting Graves disease (dated by TCRdb to the early 2020s). Study-wide context: Patients with newly diagnosed Graves' disease had been on antithyroid drugs for under 3 months. Patients with persistent Graves' disease were compared with patients with newly diagnosed Graves' disease using TCR sequencing and RNA sequencing of peripheral blood. A total of 35 or so samples were covered by TCR sequencing, comprising approximately 13 persistent and 20 or so newly diagnosed Graves' disease patients. The study was registered as a clinical trial and conducted in China.

The germline V gene specifies MNHEY as CDR1 and SVGEGT as CDR2. The CDR3 runs 14 amino acids, cysteine and phenylalanine included. The entry retains the CDR3 DNA only, 42 bases that are in frame from base 1. V drops 3 bases and J drops 4 bases, leaving 12 bases in between. The library relied on multiplex PCR. TCRdb records Illumina HiSeq 4000 as the sequencer. iRepertoire HTBI primers and Arm-PCR amplification of CDR3 regions were used to construct TCR beta libraries. Before sequencing, the PCR products underwent gel purification. The published analysis was carried out like this. Across samples, 62 TRBV and 13 to 15 TRBJ segments were identified and used for gene usage analysis of CDR3 amino acid clonotypes. Filtered high-quality paired reads were merged into contigs using COPE and FqMerger. Contigs were aligned with BLAST to IMGT TRBV, TRBD and TRBJ reference genes, and CDR3 was defined per IMGT. Any clonotype with a frequency above 0.1% was counted as a highly expanded clone. Repertoire diversity was measured by Shannon entropy, and V-J evenness by the Gini coefficient. Clonotypes shared by more than one individual were considered public. The raw public reads went through TCRdb reprocessing: fastp at Q25, MiXCR clone calling, in-frame beta chains kept. Each CDR3 protein appears once, grouped with its most common genes and DNA. TCRdb's processing, not the study's, gives the V and J calls here. Here the sample has 350,000 to 500,000 distinct CDR3 sequences; about a sixth occur a single time. The leading ten clones occupy 20% to 25% of the sample.

This clonotype showed up many times. Which antigen it targets is not known. Base qualities are not provided; no much larger clone lies one nucleotide away. Results the study describes overall, beyond this receptor: Sequencing and analysis were limited to the TCR beta chain. Persistent disease showed preferential use of TRBV28, TRBJ1-2 and TRBJ2-5, whereas newly diagnosed disease favored TRBV20-1 and TRBJ2-1. The authors noted that the small sample size was a limitation that may lower accuracy. Patients with persistent disease shared more public clonotypes (around 3,000) than newly diagnosed patients did (about 1,000). Compared with newly diagnosed patients, persistent Graves' disease patients had lower TCR Shannon entropy and fewer highly expanded clones, which suggests clonal expansion. The study examined only peripheral blood because the primary lesion, thyroid tissue, could not be accessed.

The time point label here, explained by the study, means: newly diagnosed GD, antithyroid drugs for less than 3 months. RNA was extracted from PBMCs in TRIzol for both TCR sequencing and RNA sequencing. The diagnosis of Graves' disease followed American Thyroid Association guidelines. The patients came from an endocrinology department in Xi'an, China. Each patient gave approximately 9.7 milliliters of peripheral blood, collected in an EDTA anticoagulant tube. PBMCs were isolated by Ficoll Paque Plus density gradient separation without further T cell sorting. An Agilent 2100 Bioanalyzer and agarose gel were used to check RNA quality, while a NanoDrop 2000 measured RNA concentration. These data also featured in a second study, about T cells in Graves' hyperthyroidism and ophthalmopathy. The second study's paper adds: Stable Graves' hyperthyroidism was defined as the absence of progression to ophthalmopathy over 18 months of follow-up. Hyperthyroidism patients were aged 18 to 65 years and newly diagnosed, with disease duration of less than 2 months. Exclusion was applied to patients with uncontrolled infections, other autoimmune diseases, pregnancy or lactation. Diagnoses were based on clinical symptoms, serum thyroxine and TRAb, thyroid ultrasound and orbital computed tomography. The first round of RT-PCR for the TCR CDR3 was performed with the HTBI primer set and the Qiagen OneStep RT-PCR kit. Most expanded thyroid clonotypes (frequency above 0.001) were also detected in blood, a finding suggesting that blood repertoires may reflect thyroid immune responses. A 13 V-J signature model separated ophthalmopathy from stable hyperthyroidism, with around 91% sensitivity and roughly 82% specificity in cross-validation and 80%/75% in testing. In validation, the model predicted progression to ophthalmopathy a median of approximately 6.3 months before onset, with 65% to 71% sensitivity and nearly 75% specificity. TCR V-J signatures able to tell the groups apart were searched for in a discovery cohort of about a hundred patients, of whom about 40 had Graves' ophthalmopathy and roughly 57 had stable Graves' hyperthyroidism. An independent validation cohort of 18 to 20 hyperthyroidism patients and over 15 patients who later progressed to ophthalmopathy tested prospective prediction of ophthalmopathy. For training and testing, the 80 to 100 patients in the discovery cohort were randomly divided in a 7:3 ratio. The study also compared thyroid tissue and blood T-cell repertoires from roughly 6 Graves' hyperthyroidism patients. After sampling, hyperthyroidism patients received methimazole starting at 30 mg daily, and ophthalmopathy patients received high-dose intravenous methylprednisolone. Libraries were constructed in a second round of multiplex PCR, after which size selection and purification were carried out. Libraries were sequenced paired-end with 100 bp reads on an Illumina HiSeq2000. Raw data were processed with SOAPnuke, discarding reads with adapters, uncalled bases, mean Phred below 15, or no exact constant-primer or identifier match. High-quality paired reads were merged with COPE v1.2.5, and unique nucleotide sequences were defined as clonotypes. Clonotypes were aligned to IMGT TRBV, TRBD and TRBJ reference segments using MiTCR v1.1. Analysis was restricted to V-J combinations with a frequency above 0.0001, which covered just over 98% of repertoires. The TCS score was defined as F50 (clonal expansion) divided by E x V (chaos), with BLOSUM62-based TCRdist calculated between CDR3 peptides within each V-J. Welch's t-statistics and random forest reduced around 550 V-J features to roughly 13, which were used in a naive Bayes classifier (R e1071). Sample size was not statistically predetermined, and investigators were not blinded to group allocation. TCR Vbeta CDR3 sequencing of fewer than 150 peripheral blood samples (more than 40 ophthalmopathy, 75 to 85 hyperthyroidism and around 17 progressor patients) is reported in the paper.

This receptor chain uses TRBV6-2 or TRBV6-3 and TRBJ2-5; no confident D gene assignment can be made. This TCR was recovered from a woman between 18 and 30 years old with Graves disease. Donor details come from another sample of the same person, matched by shared clones. The input for sequencing was peripheral blood mononuclear cells (PBMCs), taken at new diagnosis, from a patient treated with antithyroid drugs. The CDR3: CASSYGSLVETQYF. The nucleotide sequence is TGTGCCAGCAGTTATGGCTCGCTAGTAGAGACCCAGTACTTC.